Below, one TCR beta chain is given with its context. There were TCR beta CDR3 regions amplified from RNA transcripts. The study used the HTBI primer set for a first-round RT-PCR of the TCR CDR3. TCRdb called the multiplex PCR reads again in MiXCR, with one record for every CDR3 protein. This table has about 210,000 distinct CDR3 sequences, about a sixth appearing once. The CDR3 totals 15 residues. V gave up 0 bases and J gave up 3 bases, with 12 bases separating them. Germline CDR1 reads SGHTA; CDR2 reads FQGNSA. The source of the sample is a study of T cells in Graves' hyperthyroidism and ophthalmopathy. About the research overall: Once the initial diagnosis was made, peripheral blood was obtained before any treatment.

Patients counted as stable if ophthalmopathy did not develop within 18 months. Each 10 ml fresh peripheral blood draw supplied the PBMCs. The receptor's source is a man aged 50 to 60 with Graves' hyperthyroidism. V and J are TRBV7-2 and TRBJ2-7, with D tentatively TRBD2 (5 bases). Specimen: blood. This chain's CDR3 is CASSLAGGSIYEQYF. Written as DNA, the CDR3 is TGTGCCAGCAGCTTAGCAGGTGGGAGTATCTACGAGCAGTACTTC.